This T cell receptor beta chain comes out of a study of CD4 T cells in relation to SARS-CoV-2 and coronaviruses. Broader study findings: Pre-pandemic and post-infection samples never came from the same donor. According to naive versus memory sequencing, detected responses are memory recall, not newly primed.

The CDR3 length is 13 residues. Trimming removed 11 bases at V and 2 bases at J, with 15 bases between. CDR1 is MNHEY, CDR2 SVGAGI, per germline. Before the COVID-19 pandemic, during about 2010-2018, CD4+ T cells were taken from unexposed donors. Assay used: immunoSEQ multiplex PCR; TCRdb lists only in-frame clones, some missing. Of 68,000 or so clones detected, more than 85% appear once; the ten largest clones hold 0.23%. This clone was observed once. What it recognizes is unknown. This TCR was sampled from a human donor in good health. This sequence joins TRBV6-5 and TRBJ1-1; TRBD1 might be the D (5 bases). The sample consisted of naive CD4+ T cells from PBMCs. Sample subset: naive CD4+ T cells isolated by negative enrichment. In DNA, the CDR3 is TGTGCCGCCAGACAGTACCTTAACACTGAAGCTTTCTTT. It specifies CAARQYLNTEAFF.